This T cell receptor (beta chain) was sequenced for a study of Graves' ophthalmopathy and Graves' hyperthyroidism (dated by TCRdb to between 2017 and 2018). About the full investigation: Peripheral blood was collected before any treatment was given, at the time of initial diagnosis. In roughly six hyperthyroidism patients, T-cell repertoires of thyroid tissue and blood were compared. An independent validation cohort was composed of approximately 19 hyperthyroidism patients and around 16 patients who later progressed from hyperthyroidism to ophthalmopathy. To explore V-J signatures distinguishing ophthalmopathy from hyperthyroidism, a discovery set of under 110 patients (43 ophthalmopathy, about 57 stable hyperthyroidism) was enrolled. Once sampling was done, hyperthyroidism patients were given methimazole at a starting dose of 30 mg daily, while ophthalmopathy patients were given high-dose intravenous methylprednisolone. To tell Graves' ophthalmopathy apart from Graves' hyperthyroidism, and to predict which patients would progress to ophthalmopathy, the study relied on TCR beta repertoire signatures. In total, 135 blood samples were TCR-sequenced: some 43 ophthalmopathy, 80 or so hyperthyroidism and some 17 hyperthyroidism-to-ophthalmopathy patients.

The germline V gene (reference sequence) provides CDR1 LNHDA and CDR2 SQIVND. The germline V end is reduced by 6 bases and the J end by 5 bases; junction bases left unmatched: 12. From the cysteine through the phenylalanine, the CDR3 covers 17 amino acids. The CDR3 DNA has 51 bases and is translated from base 1. This clonotype has a count of ten or more. Its specific antigen is unknown. No clone much larger than this one lies a single base away; base qualities are absent. Stable hyperthyroidism was defined as no progression to ophthalmopathy within 18 months of follow-up. Hyperthyroidism patients were newly diagnosed, with disease duration under 2 months, and aged 18 to 65 years. Patients with other autoimmune diseases, uncontrolled infections, pregnancy or lactation were excluded. Diagnosis was based on clinical symptoms, serum thyroxine, TRAb, thyroid ultrasound and orbital computed tomography. Using Ficoll-Paque density gradient centrifugation, PBMCs were isolated from about 10 ml of fresh peripheral blood. Total RNA was extracted with Trizol reagent and quality-checked on an Agilent 2100 Bioanalyzer.

For repertoire sequencing, TCR beta CDR3 regions were amplified from RNA transcripts. The first round was an RT-PCR using HTBI primers with the Qiagen OneStep RT-PCR kit, and this first round was followed by a second-round multiplex PCR, then size selection and purification. Sequencing of the libraries was carried out on an Illumina HiSeq2000 in paired-end mode with 100 bp reads. The paper's processing steps were these. SOAPnuke was used to process the reads, removing any read that contained adapters or uncalled bases, had a mean Phred below 15, or lacked an exact match to the constant primer or identifier. COPE v1.2.5 was used to merge the high-quality paired reads. Each unique nucleotide sequence was defined as a clonotype, and clonotypes were aligned to IMGT TRB V, D and J references with MiTCR v1.1. The analysis was limited to V-J combinations with a frequency above 0.0001, which together covered more than 98% of repertoires. For each V-J combination, a TCR clonal expansion and chaos score was defined as the ratio of F50 clonal expansion to chaos observed in the TCRdist matrix. Features were reduced by Welch's t-statistics and random forest to around 13 V-J combinations, which fed a naive Bayes classifier. The Morisita-Horn index was used to measure how similar the thyroid and blood repertoires were. TCRdb itself trimmed the public reads at Q25 with fastp, ran MiXCR and retained productive beta chains. Identical CDR3 protein sequences are pooled into one entry, listed with their most common genes and DNA. The V and J calls come from TCRdb's annotation, not from the publication. Counted in this sample were about 390,000 distinct CDR3 sequences; approximately 17% of them appeared once. The ten largest clones add up to about 2.4% of the sample.

Points the paper makes about the study in general: In validation, the model predicted ophthalmopathy progression with about 71% sensitivity and roughly 72% specificity; some 13 predicted patients were CT-confirmed with GO in a median of around 6 months. Most of the expanded thyroid clonotypes with a frequency above 0.001 were also detected in blood, and it was suggested that the thyroid immune response may be reflected by blood repertoires. The 13-signature model separated ophthalmopathy from stable hyperthyroidism with around 90% sensitivity and about 81% specificity in cross-validation, and 80%/75% in the test set. No statistical method was used to set the sample size in advance, and the investigators knew which group each participant was assigned to.

The sample consisted of peripheral blood. The receptor was derived from an adult woman with stable Graves' hyperthyroidism. The rearranged segments are TRBV19 and TRBJ2-7, with 14 bases in between that match TRBD2. The DNA sequence reads TGTGCCAGTAGCTCTTTCCCGTCGACTAGCGGGAGGGACGAGCAGTACTTC. Its translation is CASSSFPSTSGRDEQYF. Here the CDR3 is joined to the reference TRBV19 and TRBJ2-7 genes, and the full variable domain is: DGGITQSPKYLFRKEGQNVTLSCEQNLNHDAMYWYRQDPGQGLRLIYYSQIVNDFQKGDIAEGYSVSREKKESFPLTVTSAQKNPTAFYLCASSSFPSTSGRDEQYFGPGTRLTVT.